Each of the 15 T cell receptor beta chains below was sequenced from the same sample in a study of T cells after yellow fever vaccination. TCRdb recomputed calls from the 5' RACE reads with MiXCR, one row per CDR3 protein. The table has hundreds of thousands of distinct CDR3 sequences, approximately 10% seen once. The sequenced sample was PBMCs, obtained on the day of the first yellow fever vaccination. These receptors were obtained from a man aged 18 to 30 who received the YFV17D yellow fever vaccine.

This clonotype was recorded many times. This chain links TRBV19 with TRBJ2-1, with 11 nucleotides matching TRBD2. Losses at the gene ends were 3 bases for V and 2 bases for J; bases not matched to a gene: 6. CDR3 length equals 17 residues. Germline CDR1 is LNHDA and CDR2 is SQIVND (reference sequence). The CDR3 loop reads CASSITSGGHTYNEQFF. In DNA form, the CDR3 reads TGTGCCAGTAGTATCACTAGCGGGGGCCATACCTACAATGAGCAGTTCTTC.

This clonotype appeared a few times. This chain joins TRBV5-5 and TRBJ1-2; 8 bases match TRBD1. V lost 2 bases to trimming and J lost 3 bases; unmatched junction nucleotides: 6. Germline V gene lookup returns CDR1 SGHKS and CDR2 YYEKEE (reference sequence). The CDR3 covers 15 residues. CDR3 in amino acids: CASSFLSTGDYGYTF. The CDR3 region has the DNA TGTGCCAGCAGCTTCCTTTCGACAGGGGACTATGGCTACACCTTC.

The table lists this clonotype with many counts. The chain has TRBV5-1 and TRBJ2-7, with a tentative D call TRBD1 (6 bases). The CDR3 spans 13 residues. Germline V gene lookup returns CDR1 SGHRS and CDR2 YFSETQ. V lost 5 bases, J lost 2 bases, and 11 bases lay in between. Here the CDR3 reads CASRTDSAYEQYF. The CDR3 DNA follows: TGCGCCAGCAGGACGGACAGTGCCTACGAGCAGTACTTC.

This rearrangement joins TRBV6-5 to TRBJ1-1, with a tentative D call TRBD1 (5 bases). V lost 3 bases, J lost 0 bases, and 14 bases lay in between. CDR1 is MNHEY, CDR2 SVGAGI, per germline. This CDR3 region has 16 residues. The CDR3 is CASSYRDGLMNTEAFF. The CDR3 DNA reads TGTGCCAGCAGTTATCGGGACGGACTAATGAACACTGAAGCTTTCTTT.

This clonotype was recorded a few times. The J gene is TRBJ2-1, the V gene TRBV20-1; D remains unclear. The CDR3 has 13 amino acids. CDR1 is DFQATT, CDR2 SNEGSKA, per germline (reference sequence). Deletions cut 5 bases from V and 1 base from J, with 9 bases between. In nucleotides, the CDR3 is TGCAGTGCTGGGTTTGGGTCCTACAATGAGCAGTTCTTC. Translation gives CSAGFGSYNEQFF.

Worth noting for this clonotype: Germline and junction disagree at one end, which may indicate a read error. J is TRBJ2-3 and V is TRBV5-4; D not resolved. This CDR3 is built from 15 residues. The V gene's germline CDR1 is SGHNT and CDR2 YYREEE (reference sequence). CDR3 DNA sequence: TGTGCCAGCAGATTGGAAAGGGCTACCACAGATACGCAGTATTTT. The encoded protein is CASRLERATTDTQYF.

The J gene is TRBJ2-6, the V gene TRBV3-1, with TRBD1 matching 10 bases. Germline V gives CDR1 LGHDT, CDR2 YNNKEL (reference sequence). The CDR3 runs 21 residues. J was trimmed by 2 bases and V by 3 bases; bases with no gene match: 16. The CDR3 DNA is TGTGCCAGCAGCCATTTCGGCGACAGGGGGCGCAGAGTGCCTGGGGCCAACGTCCTGACTTTC. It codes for CASSHFGDRGRRVPGANVLTF.

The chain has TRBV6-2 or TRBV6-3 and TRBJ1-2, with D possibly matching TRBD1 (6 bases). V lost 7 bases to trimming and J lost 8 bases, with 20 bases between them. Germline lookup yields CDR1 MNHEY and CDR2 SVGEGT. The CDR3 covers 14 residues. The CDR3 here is CASTNRGTSGGYTF. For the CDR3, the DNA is TGTGCCAGCACCAATCGGGGGACAAGCGGAGGCTACACCTTC.

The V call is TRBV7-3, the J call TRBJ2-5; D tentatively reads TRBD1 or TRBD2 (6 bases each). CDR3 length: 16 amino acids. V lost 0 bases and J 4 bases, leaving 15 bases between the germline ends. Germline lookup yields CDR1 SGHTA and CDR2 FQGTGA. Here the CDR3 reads CASSLTGRGLGETQYF. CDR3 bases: TGTGCCAGCAGCTTAACGGGTCGGGGGCTTGGAGAGACCCAGTACTTC.

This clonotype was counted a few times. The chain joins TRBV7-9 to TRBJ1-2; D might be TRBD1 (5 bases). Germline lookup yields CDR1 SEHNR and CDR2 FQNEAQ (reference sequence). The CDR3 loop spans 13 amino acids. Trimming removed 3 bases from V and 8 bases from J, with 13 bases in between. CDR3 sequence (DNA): TGTGCCAGCAGCTTCCGTGGGGCTGAAGGCTACACCTTC. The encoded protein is CASSFRGAEGYTF.

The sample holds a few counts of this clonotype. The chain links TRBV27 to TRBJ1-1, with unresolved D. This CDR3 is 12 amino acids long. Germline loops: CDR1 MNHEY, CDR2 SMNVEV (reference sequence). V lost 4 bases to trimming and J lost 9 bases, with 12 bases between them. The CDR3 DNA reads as TGTGCCAGCAGTTCCCCGACTAGAAAAGCTTTCTTT. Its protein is CASSSPTRKAFF.

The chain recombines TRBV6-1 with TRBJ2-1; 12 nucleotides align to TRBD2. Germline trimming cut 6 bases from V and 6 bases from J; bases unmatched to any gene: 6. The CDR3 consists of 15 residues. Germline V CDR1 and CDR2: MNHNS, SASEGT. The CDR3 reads CASRKGLAGANEQFF. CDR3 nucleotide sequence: TGTGCCAGCAGGAAGGGACTAGCGGGCGCCAATGAGCAGTTCTTC.

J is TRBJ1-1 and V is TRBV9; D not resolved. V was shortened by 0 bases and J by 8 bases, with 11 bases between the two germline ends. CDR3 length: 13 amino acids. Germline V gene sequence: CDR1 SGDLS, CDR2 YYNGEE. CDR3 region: CASSVAQDTEAFF. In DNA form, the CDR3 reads TGTGCCAGCAGCGTAGCTCAGGATACAGAAGCTTTCTTT.

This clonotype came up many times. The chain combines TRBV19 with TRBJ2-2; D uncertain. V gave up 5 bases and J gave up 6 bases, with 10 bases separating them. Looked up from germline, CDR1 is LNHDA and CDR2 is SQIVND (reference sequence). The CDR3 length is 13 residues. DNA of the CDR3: TGTGCCAGTAGTGAAAGTAGGGCCGGGGAGCTGTTTTTT. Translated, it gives CASSESRAGELFF.

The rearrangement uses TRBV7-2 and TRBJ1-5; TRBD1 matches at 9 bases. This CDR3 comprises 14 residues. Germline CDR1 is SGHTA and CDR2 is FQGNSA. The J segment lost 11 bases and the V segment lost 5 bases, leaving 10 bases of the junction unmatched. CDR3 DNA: TGTGCCAGCAGCGACGGACAGGGGATGTGGGCCCAGCATTTT. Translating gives CASSDGQGMWAQHF.